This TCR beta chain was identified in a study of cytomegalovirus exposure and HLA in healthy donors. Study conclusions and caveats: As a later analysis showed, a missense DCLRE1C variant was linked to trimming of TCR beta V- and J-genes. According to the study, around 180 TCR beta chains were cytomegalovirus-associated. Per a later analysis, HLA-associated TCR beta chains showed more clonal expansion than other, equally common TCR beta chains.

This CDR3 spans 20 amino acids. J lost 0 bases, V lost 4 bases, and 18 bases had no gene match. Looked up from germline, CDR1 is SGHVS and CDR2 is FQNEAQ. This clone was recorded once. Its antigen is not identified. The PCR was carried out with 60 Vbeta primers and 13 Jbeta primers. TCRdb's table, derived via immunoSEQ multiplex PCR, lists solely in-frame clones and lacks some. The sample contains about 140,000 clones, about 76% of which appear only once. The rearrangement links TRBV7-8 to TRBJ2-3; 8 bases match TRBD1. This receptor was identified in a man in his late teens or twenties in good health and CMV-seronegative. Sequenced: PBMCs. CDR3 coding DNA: TGTGCCAGCAGCTCCGGACAGGGAAAAATGGCGAGGTCCAGCACAGATACGCAGTATTTT. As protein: CASSSGQGKMARSSTDTQYF.